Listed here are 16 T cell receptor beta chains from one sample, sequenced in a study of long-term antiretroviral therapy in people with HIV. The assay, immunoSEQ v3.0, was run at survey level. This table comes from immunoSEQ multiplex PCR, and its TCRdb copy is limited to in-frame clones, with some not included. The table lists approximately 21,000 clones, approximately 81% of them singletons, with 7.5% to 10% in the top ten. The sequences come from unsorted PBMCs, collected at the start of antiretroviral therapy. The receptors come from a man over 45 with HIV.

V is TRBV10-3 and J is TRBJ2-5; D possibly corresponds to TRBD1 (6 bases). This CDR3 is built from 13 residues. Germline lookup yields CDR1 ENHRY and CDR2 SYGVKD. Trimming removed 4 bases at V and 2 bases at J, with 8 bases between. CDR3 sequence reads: CAISGQGQETQYF. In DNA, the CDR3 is TGTGCCATCAGTGGCCAGGGGCAAGAGACCCAGTACTTC.

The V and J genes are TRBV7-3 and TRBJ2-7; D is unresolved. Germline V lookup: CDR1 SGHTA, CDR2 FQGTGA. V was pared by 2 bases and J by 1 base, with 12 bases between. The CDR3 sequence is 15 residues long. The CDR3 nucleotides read TGTGCCAGCAGCTTATCTCACAGCCCATCCTACGAGCAGTACTTC. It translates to CASSLSHSPSYEQYF.

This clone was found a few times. Written as DNA, the CDR3 is TGTGCCAGCAGCCCCTCTTTACGGGACAGGAACTACGAGCAGTACTTC. Its translation: CASSPSLRDRNYEQYF. The rearrangement links TRBV2 to TRBJ2-7, with TRBD1 matching 8 bases. Germline V gene sequence: CDR1 SNHLY, CDR2 FYNNEI. The CDR3 contains 16 residues. V dropped 6 bases and J dropped 3; count of bases not matched to a gene: 13.

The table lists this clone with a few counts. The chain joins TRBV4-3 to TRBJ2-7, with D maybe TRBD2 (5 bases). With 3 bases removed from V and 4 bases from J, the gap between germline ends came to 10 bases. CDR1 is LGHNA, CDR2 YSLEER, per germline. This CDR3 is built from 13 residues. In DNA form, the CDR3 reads TGCGCCAGCAGCCACGCACTAGGTTACGAGCAGTACTTC. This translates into CASSHALGYEQYF.

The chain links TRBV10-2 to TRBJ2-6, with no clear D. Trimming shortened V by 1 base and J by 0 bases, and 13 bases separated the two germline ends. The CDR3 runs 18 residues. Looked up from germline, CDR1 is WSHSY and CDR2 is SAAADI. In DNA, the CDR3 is TGCGCCAGCAGTGAGTTTAGGGCGAAACGCTCTGGGGCCAACGTCCTGACTTTC. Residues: CASSEFRAKRSGANVLTF.

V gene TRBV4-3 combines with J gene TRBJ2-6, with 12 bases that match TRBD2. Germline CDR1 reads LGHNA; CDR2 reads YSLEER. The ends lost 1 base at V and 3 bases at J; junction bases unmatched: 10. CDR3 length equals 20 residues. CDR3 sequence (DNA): TGCGCCAGCAGCCAAGGAAACGGTGGACTAGCGGGATATGGGGCCAACGTCCTGACTTTC. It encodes CASSQGNGGLAGYGANVLTF.

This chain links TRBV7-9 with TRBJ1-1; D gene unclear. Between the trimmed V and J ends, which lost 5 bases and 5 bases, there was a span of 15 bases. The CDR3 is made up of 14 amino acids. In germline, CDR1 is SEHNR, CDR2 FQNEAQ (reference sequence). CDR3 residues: CASSPRTGRTEAFF. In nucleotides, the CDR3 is TGTGCCAGCAGCCCGAGGACCGGGAGGACTGAAGCTTTCTTT.

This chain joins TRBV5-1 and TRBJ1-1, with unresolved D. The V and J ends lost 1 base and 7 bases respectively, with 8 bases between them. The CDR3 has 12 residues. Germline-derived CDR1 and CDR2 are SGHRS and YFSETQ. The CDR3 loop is CASSLKSGEAFF. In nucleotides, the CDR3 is TGCGCCAGCAGCTTGAAATCGGGTGAAGCTTTCTTT.

This chain's CDR3 is CASKRLMGLSEAFF. The CDR3 nucleotides are TGTGCCAGCAAACGTTTGATGGGTTTATCTGAAGCTTTCTTT. The chain has TRBV6-1 and TRBJ1-1; D not resolved. This CDR3 spans 14 amino acids. Germline V CDR1 and CDR2: MNHNS, SASEGT. Trimming took 7 bases from V and 6 from J, leaving 18 bases between them.

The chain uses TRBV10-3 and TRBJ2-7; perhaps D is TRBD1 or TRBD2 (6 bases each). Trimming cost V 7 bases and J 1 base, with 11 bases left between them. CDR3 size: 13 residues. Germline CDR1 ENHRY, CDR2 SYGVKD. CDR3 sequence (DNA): TGTGCCATCACAGAGGGGGGTTCCTACGAGCAGTACTTC. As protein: CAITEGGSYEQYF.

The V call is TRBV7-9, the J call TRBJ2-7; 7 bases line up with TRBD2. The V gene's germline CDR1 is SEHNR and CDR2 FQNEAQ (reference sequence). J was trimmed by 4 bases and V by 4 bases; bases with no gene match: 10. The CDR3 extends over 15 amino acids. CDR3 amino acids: CASSSIRREQYEQYF. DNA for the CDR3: TGTGCCAGCAGCTCCATAAGGCGGGAGCAATACGAGCAGTACTTC.

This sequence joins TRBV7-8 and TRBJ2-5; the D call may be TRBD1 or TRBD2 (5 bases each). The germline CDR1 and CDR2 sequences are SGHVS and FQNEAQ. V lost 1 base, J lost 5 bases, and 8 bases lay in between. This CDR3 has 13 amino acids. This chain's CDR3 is CASSLVWGETQYF. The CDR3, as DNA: TGTGCCAGCAGCTTAGTATGGGGGGAGACCCAGTACTTC.

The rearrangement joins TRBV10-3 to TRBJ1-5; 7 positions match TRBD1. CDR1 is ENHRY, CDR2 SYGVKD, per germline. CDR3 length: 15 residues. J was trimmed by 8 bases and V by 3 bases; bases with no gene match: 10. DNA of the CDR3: TGTGCCATCAGTGAACTAGGGAGGGGGCGGAAGCCCCAGCATTTT. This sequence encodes CAISELGRGRKPQHF.

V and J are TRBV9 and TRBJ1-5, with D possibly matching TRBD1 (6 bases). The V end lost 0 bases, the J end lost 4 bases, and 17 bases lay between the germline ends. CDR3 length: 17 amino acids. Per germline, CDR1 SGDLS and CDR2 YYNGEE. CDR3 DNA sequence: TGTGCCAGCAGCGTAGCTGATAGGGCAGGGGAGAATCAGCCCCAGCATTTT. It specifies CASSVADRAGENQPQHF.

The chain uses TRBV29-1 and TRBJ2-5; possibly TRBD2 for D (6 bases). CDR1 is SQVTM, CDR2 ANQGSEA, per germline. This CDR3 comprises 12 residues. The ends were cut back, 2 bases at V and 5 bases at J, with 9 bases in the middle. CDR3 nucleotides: TGCAGCGTTGAATGGAGCGGGGAGACCCAGTACTTC. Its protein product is CSVEWSGETQYF.

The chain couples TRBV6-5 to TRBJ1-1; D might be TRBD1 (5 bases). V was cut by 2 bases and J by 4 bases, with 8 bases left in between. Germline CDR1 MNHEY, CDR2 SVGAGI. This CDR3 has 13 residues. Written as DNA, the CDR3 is TGTGCCAGCAGTTACGGCACAGGCACTGAAGCTTTCTTT. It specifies CASSYGTGTEAFF.